This paragraph covers one TCR beta chain sequence. Antigen unknown. It was one heparinised blood draw, averaging roughly 120 mL, that each donor gave. Sequencing targeted expressed TCRB transcripts, as all isolated RNA had been reverse transcribed. The method was immunoSEQ multiplex PCR; TCRdb's version includes in-frame clones alone and lacks a portion of them. The sample yields fewer than 250,000 clones, 14% seen once. The sample originates from a study of beta chain features in type 1 diabetes. Broader study findings: Type 1 diabetes patients had TCRB CDR3s that were shorter (moderately but significantly so) in all four CD4+ subsets. PCR may have favored shorter templates equally in patients and controls.

Germline CDR1 reads LNHDA; CDR2 reads SQIVND (reference sequence). The CDR3 consists of 18 residues. V dropped 0 bases and J dropped 10; count of bases not matched to a gene: 11. This clonotype was sampled from a woman in her forties in good health. The sequenced material came from naive CD4+ T cells from blood. The V and J genes are TRBV19 and TRBJ2-1; 14 nucleotides agree with TRBD2. CDR3 bases: TGTGCCAGTAGTATAGATGTCCCGACTAGCGGGGGGGCCTTCGAGCAGTTCTTC. Residues: CASSIDVPTSGGAFEQFF.